This T cell receptor beta chain was sequenced during a study of CD8 T cells in Susac syndrome (dated by TCRdb to about 2019). Study-level background: Repertoire sequencing was used to test whether CD8+ T cell activation and differentiation in Susac syndrome was antigen driven.

Results the study describes overall, beyond this receptor: The number of individuals in the TCR sequencing and HLA analysis was recognized as being relatively small.

RNA was extracted using the RNeasy kit, and roughly 0.45 to 1 ug of the RNA was reverse transcribed with random hexamers. TCR beta CDR3 regions were amplified with the immunoSEQ multiplex PCR assay covering 54 Vbeta and 13 Jbeta segments. To correct PCR amplification bias, a synthetic template baseline was used for both primer optimization and computational correction. Processing in the source paper ran as follows. Reads were annotated to V, D and J genes per IMGT and analyzed with immunoSEQ Analyzer, keeping only productive sequences. Clonality was calculated as one minus the Shannon entropy normalized by log2 of the number of productive unique sequences. For each patient and control, public and private clones were evaluated among the 100 most prevalent clones. A clone was defined as Susac-specific if it was absent from the healthy and MS cohorts, from 1052 published viral clones and from other ImmuneACCESS disease sequences. The public reads were reanalyzed by TCRdb: fastp trimming at Q25, MiXCR alignment, in-frame beta chains only. Each entry is one CDR3 protein sequence, shown with its most common DNA and genes. TCRdb, rather than the study authors, made the V and J calls. This sample holds 180,000 or so distinct CDR3 sequences; about 95% were observed only once. 0.093% of the sample lies in the top ten.

High-throughput TCR beta sequencing profiled peripheral blood CD8+ and CD4+ T cells from healthy donors, Susac syndrome patients and multiple sclerosis patients. Multiple sclerosis controls were treatment-naive patients with stable or active relapsing-remitting disease fulfilling revised McDonald criteria. Bulk CD8+ and CD4+ T cells were purified by magnetic negative isolation, while CD8+ TEMRA cells were enriched using FACS. Blood was collected in EDTA tubes and processed within 24 hours, with PBMCs isolated through density gradient centrifugation. PBMCs intended for TCR sequencing were cryopreserved in liquid nitrogen and were subsequently thawed in a 37 degrees C water bath. The sorted or isolated CD4+, CD8+ and CD8+ TEMRA cells reached a purity of at least 90%. As for this clonotype: Its cognate antigen has yet to be identified. No quality values exist for individual bases; no much larger clone is one base distant.

The specimen was CD4+ T cells from PBMCs. This receptor was identified in a human donor with multiple sclerosis.

The DNA sequence is as follows: TGTGCCAGCTCACCACCGGGGGGTTACTCCTATAATTCACCCCTCCACTTT. It codes for CASSPPGGYSYNSPLHF. This chain joins TRBV18 to TRBJ1-6; a weak D assignment points to TRBD1 (5 bases agree). Including cysteine and phenylalanine, the CDR3 has 17 amino acids. Only the CDR3 DNA is retained, 51 bases long and in frame from the first base. Via the germline V gene, CDR1 is KGHSH and CDR2 LQKENI. The junction shows trimming of 0 bases on V and 0 bases on J, plus 9 bases between the germline ends.